These T cell receptor beta chains were read from a single sample in a study of TIL therapy for anti-PD-1-resistant metastatic lung cancer. Clones were sequenced by immunoSEQ multiplex PCR, and TCRdb holds only the in-frame ones, with some missing. The sample comprises around 100,000 clones, about three fifths of which are singletons, and 9.5% to 13% rests with the top ten. The specimen comprised tumor tissue, sampled at baseline. The source of these receptors is a person aged 25 to 85 with non-small cell lung cancer. Each CDR3 is given with its conserved first and last residue. Fields, in order: J gene, D gene, V gene, clone size, CDR3 protein, CDR3 DNA. The D gene is left open where the match is weak. Some rows have no size entry. The others give once, few or many, or a class for an expanded clone.

TRBJ2-5,.,TRBV3-1/TRBV3-2,.,CASSQGATRYQETQYF,TGTGCCAGCAGCCAAGGGGCTACAAGGTACCAAGAGACCCAGTACTTC
TRBJ2-1,TRBD2,TRBV2,.,CASSFKRGLYNEQFF,TGTGCCAGCAGCTTCAAGCGGGGGCTTTACAATGAGCAGTTCTTC
TRBJ2-7,TRBD1,TRBV6-5,.,CASSLRQGSYEQYF,TGTGCCAGCAGTCTCCGACAGGGTTCATACGAGCAGTACTTC
TRBJ2-3,.,TRBV9,.,CASNQRGTTDTQYF,TGTGCCAGCAATCAGAGGGGGACCACAGATACGCAGTATTTT
TRBJ2-5,.,TRBV2,once,CASRSSGMGETQYF,TGTGCCAGCAGGAGTAGCGGAATGGGGGAGACCCAGTACTTC
TRBJ2-7,TRBD1,TRBV29-1,.,CSVTGVGSNEQYF,TGCAGCGTCACAGGGGTTGGGTCCAACGAGCAGTACTTC
TRBJ2-5,.,TRBV19,.,CASSIGTTPTTETQYF,TGTGCCAGTAGTATCGGGACAACTCCTACCACAGAGACCCAGTACTTC
TRBJ2-3,.,TRBV10-3,.,CAISSSLGGGTDTQYF,TGTGCCATCAGTTCCTCCCTCGGGGGAGGCACAGATACGCAGTATTTT
TRBJ1-2,TRBD1,TRBV6-1,once,CASSEHRGRGGYTF,TGTGCCAGCAGTGAACACAGGGGGCGAGGTGGCTACACCTTC
TRBJ1-2,TRBD1,TRBV11-2,.,CASTPYGGQGGDGYTF,TGTGCCAGCACCCCGTACGGGGGACAGGGCGGCGATGGCTACACCTTC
TRBJ1-2,TRBD1,TRBV19,few,CASCRQGASDYGYTF,TGTGCCAGTTGCCGACAGGGGGCGTCGGACTATGGCTACACCTTC
TRBJ2-3,.,TRBV13,.,CASSFRTADTQYF,TGTGCCAGCAGCTTCAGGACCGCAGATACGCAGTATTTT
TRBJ2-3,.,TRBV6-2/TRBV6-3,.,CASSRQDTQYF,TGTGCCAGCAGCCGTCAGGATACGCAGTATTTT
TRBJ1-1,TRBD1,TRBV27,few,CASSSPTGMKTEAFF,TGTGCCAGCAGTTCTCCGACAGGGATGAAGACTGAAGCTTTCTTT
TRBJ1-5,TRBD1,TRBV19,once,CASSSLTGRKRAGNQPQHF,TGTGCCAGTAGTTCCCTGACAGGGAGGAAGCGAGCCGGCAATCAGCCCCAGCATTTT
TRBJ1-3,TRBD1,TRBV7-6,few,CASSFPGQGGNTIYF,TGTGCCAGCAGCTTTCCGGGACAGGGAGGAAACACCATATATTTT
TRBJ2-1,.,TRBV19,once,CASSILAAYNEQFF,TGTGCCAGTAGTATCTTAGCGGCCTACAATGAGCAGTTCTTC
TRBJ2-1,.,TRBV6-4,.,CASSAFQATYNEQFF,TGTGCCAGCAGCGCATTTCAGGCTACCTACAATGAGCAGTTCTTC
TRBJ1-5,.,TRBV3-1/TRBV3-2,.,CASRNTKGGNQPQHF,TGTGCCAGCAGGAATACGAAAGGGGGCAATCAGCCCCAGCATTTT
TRBJ2-1,.,TRBV4-1,many,CASTGAAVSYNEQFF,TGCGCCAGCACTGGAGCCGCCGTGTCCTACAATGAGCAGTTCTTC
TRBJ2-5,.,TRBV19,.,CASRDRGLEPQYF,TGTGCCAGTAGGGACAGGGGACTAGAACCCCAGTACTTC
TRBJ1-3,.,TRBV19,few,CASSIEFSSGNTIYF,TGTGCCAGTAGTATAGAGTTCTCCTCTGGAAACACCATATATTTT
TRBJ1-4,.,TRBV6-1,once,CASSEPPGGFANEKLFF,TGTGCCAGCAGTGAGCCACCCGGGGGATTTGCTAATGAAAAACTGTTTTTT
TRBJ2-6,.,TRBV27,.,CASSPGGARGFSGANVLTF,TGTGCCAGCAGTCCGGGCGGGGCGCGGGGATTTTCTGGGGCCAACGTCCTGACTTTC
TRBJ1-2,.,TRBV7-2,.,CASSPSWDDYGYTF,TGTGCCAGCAGCCCCTCGTGGGACGACTATGGCTACACCTTC
TRBJ2-7,TRBD2,TRBV4-1,few,CASSLGLAGLYEQYF,TGCGCCAGCAGCCTAGGACTAGCGGGACTCTACGAGCAGTACTTC
TRBJ1-5,.,TRBV6-2/TRBV6-3,few,CASSYIAAGQDNQPQHF,TGTGCCAGCAGTTACATCGCGGCAGGGCAGGATAATCAGCCCCAGCATTTT
TRBJ2-1,.,TRBV27,.,CASSLSVSSYNEQFF,TGTGCCAGCAGTTTATCAGTTAGCTCCTACAATGAGCAGTTCTTC
TRBJ1-5,.,TRBV19,once,CASSTGGDRASQPQHF,TGTGCCAGTAGTACTGGGGGGGACCGGGCAAGTCAGCCCCAGCATTTT
TRBJ1-5,TRBD1,TRBV18,few,CASSPTGKDQPQHF,TGTGCCAGCTCACCGACAGGGAAGGATCAGCCCCAGCATTTT
TRBJ1-1,.,TRBV3-1/TRBV3-2,.,CASSQRGPLGAFF,TGTGCCAGCAGCCAGAGAGGCCCACTAGGTGCTTTCTTT
TRBJ1-2,.,TRBV10-1,.,CASSVQGRRYGYTF,TGCGCCAGCAGTGTTCAGGGGCGCAGGTATGGCTACACCTTC
TRBJ2-5,.,TRBV10-3,.,CAIGGEETQYF,TGTGCCATAGGTGGGGAAGAGACCCAGTACTTC
TRBJ2-1,.,TRBV28,.,CASSYHGEGTGNEQFF,TGTGCCAGCAGTTACCATGGAGAGGGGACGGGCAATGAGCAGTTCTTC
TRBJ2-7,.,TRBV5-1,.,CASSLQWTVDEQYF,TGCGCCAGCAGCTTGCAATGGACGGTCGACGAGCAGTACTTC
TRBJ1-3,.,TRBV30,few,CAWSVGSGNTIYF,TGTGCCTGGAGTGTAGGCTCTGGAAACACCATATATTTT
TRBJ1-6,.,TRBV5-1,once,CASSEGSSYNSPLHF,TGCGCCAGCAGTGAGGGCTCCTCCTATAATTCACCCCTCCACTTT
TRBJ2-3,.,TRBV5-6,.,CASSLVDTQYF,TGTGCCAGCAGCTTAGTGGATACGCAGTATTTT
TRBJ2-5,TRBD1,TRBV20-1,.,CSAHRGIRHF,TGCAGTGCTCACAGGGGAATCCGGCACTTC
TRBJ2-3,TRBD2,TRBV5-5,.,CASSLQREADTQYF,TGTGCCAGCAGCTTGCAGCGGGAGGCAGATACGCAGTATTTT
TRBJ2-4,TRBD1,TRBV7-8,few,CASSLAGQTYKNIQYF,TGTGCCAGCAGCTTAGCGGGACAGACATACAAAAACATTCAGTACTTC
TRBJ1-6,.,TRBV5-8,few,CASSFHRGGSSPLHF,TGTGCCAGCAGCTTTCACCGGGGAGGTAGTTCACCCCTCCACTTT
TRBJ1-6,.,TRBV7-3,.,CASKVIYSPLHF,TGTGCCAGCAAGGTTATTTATTCACCCCTCCACTTT
TRBJ2-5,TRBD2,TRBV5-4,.,CASSIRREGRETQYF,TGTGCCAGCAGCATTAGACGGGAGGGCCGGGAGACCCAGTACTTC
TRBJ1-6,TRBD1,TRBV3-1/TRBV3-2,.,CASSTRDRGLSPLHF,TGTGCCAGCAGCACCCGGGACAGGGGGCTTTCACCCCTCCACTTT
TRBJ1-3,.,TRBV6-1,few,CASSEAGSVGRNTIYF,TGTGCCAGCAGTGAAGCTGGGTCAGTGGGTAGAAACACCATATATTTT
TRBJ2-1,TRBD1,TRBV3-1/TRBV3-2,.,CASSDTGGYNEQFF,TGTGCCAGCAGCGATACAGGGGGCTACAATGAGCAGTTCTTC
TRBJ1-6,.,TRBV7-9,.,CASSTGPISSPLHF,TGTGCCAGCAGCACGGGACCGATCTCTTCACCCCTCCACTTT
TRBJ2-7,TRBD2,TRBV27,.,CASSYRLAGAADTNYEQYF,TGTGCCAGCAGTTACCGACTAGCGGGGGCCGCCGACACAAACTACGAGCAGTACTTC
TRBJ1-4,TRBD1,TRBV7-2,once,CASSPRTGRSEKLFF,TGTGCCAGCAGTCCTAGGACAGGGAGGAGTGAAAAACTGTTTTTT
TRBJ2-2,.,TRBV14,few,CASSPQGPGTGELFF,TGTGCCAGCAGCCCGCAAGGTCCGGGGACCGGGGAGCTGTTTTTT
TRBJ2-2,TRBD2,TRBV7-2,.,CASSPIAGELTGELFF,TGTGCCAGCAGCCCCATAGCGGGAGAACTCACCGGGGAGCTGTTTTTT
TRBJ2-7,.,TRBV27,.,CASSLGGPTYEQYF,TGTGCCAGCAGTTTAGGGGGCCCGACCTACGAGCAGTACTTC
TRBJ2-5,TRBD2,TRBV27,.,CASSPPDGGETQYF,TGTGCCAGCAGTCCCCCGGACGGGGGGGAGACCCAGTACTTC
TRBJ2-7,TRBD1,TRBV5-1,.,CASSSGTASYEQYF,TGCGCCAGCAGCTCCGGGACAGCTTCCTACGAGCAGTACTTC